This T cell receptor (beta chain) was sequenced in a study of cytomegalovirus exposure and HLA in healthy donors. Study overall: Among 398 genotyped donors, more than 65% fell in the Caucasian-associated ancestry cluster. Broader study findings: In a later analysis, HLA-associated beta chains showed higher expansion and lower generation probabilities than comparable chains. Reports indicated that the classifier achieved high specificity and sensitivity in diagnosing cytomegalovirus status. It has been reported that TCR beta sequences accurately predicted the HLA-A and HLA-B alleles of most subjects.

Germline trimming cut 0 bases from V and 6 bases from J; bases unmatched to any gene: 0. The CDR3 totals 14 residues. Per germline, CDR1 SGDLS and CDR2 YYNGEE. Concerning this clone itself: The target antigen is unknown.

Researchers ran the PCR with 60 Vbeta and 13 Jbeta primers. TCRdb's copy holds only in-frame clones and misses some; the assay was immunoSEQ multiplex PCR. The sample yields some 100,000 clones, 76% seen once. The V and J genes are TRBV9 and TRBJ1-4, with TRBD1 matching 9 bases. The sequence derives from a woman between 45 and 65 years old in good health and CMV-seropositive. Sequencing was performed on PBMCs. The DNA of the CDR3 is TGTGCCAGCAGCGTAGGGACAGGGGATGAAAAACTGTTTTTT. Translating gives CASSVGTGDEKLFF.